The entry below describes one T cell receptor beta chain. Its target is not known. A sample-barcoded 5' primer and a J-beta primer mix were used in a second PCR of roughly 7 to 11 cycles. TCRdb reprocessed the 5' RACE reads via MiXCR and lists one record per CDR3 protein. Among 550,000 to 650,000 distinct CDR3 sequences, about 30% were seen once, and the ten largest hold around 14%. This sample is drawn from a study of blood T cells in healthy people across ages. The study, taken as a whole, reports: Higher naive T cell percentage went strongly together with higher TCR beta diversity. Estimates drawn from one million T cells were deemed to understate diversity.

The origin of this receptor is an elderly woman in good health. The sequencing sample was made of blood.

The CDR3 is CASGTDRPVYNSPLHF. In DNA, the CDR3 is TGTGCCAGTGGGACGGACCGGCCAGTGTATAATTCACCCCTCCACTTT. This sequence joins TRBV19 and TRBJ1-6, with D maybe TRBD1 (5 bases). Trimming cost V 8 bases and J 4 bases, with 18 bases left between them. The germline V gene encodes CDR1 LNHDA and CDR2 SQIVND (reference sequence). This CDR3 comprises 16 residues. The full variable domain, its missing parts supplied by reference TRBV19 and TRBJ1-6, is DGGITQSPKYLFRKEGQNVTLSCEQNLNHDAMYWYRQDPGQGLRLIYYSQIVNDFQKGDIAEGYSVSREKKESFPLTVTSAQKNPTAFYLCASGTDRPVYNSPLHFGNGTRLTVT.